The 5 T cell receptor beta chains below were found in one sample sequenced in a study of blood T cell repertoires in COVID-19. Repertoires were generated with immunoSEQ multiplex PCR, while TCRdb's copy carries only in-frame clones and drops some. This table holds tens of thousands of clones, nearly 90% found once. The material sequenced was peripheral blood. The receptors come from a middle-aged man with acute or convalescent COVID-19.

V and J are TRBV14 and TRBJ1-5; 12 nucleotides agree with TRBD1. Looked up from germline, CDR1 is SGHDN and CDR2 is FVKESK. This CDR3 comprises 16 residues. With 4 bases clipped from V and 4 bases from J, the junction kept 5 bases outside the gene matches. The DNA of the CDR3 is TGTGCCAGCAGCCTGGGACAGGGGGCTAGAAATCAGCCCCAGCATTTT. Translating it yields CASSLGQGARNQPQHF.

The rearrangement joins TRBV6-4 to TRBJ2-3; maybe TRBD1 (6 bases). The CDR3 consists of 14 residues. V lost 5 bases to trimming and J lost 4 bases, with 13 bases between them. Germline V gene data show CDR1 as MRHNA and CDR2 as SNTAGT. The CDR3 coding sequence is TGTGCCAGCAGTTCACAGGGATCGGCAGATACGCAGTATTTT. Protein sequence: CASSSQGSADTQYF.

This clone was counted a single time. This chain's CDR3 is CATSDTAGGPGNEQFF. CDR3 bases: TGTGCCACCAGTGACACAGCGGGAGGGCCCGGCAATGAGCAGTTCTTC. The rearrangement joins TRBV24-1 to TRBJ2-1, with TRBD2 identical over 10 bases. The CDR3 runs to 16 residues. Germline-derived CDR1 and CDR2 are KGHDR and SFDVKD. V shed 4 bases, J shed 6 bases, and the junction held 8 bases outside the gene matches.

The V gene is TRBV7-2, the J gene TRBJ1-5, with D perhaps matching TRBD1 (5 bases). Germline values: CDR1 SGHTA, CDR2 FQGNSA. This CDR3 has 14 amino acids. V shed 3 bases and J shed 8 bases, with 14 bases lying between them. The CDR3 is CASSFGAGGEPQHF. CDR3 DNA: TGTGCCAGCAGCTTCGGGGCGGGGGGTGAGCCCCAGCATTTT.

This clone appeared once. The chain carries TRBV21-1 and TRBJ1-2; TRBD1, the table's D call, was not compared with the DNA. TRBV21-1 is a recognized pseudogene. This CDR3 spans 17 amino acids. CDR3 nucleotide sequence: TGTGCCAGCAGCCCTAGGTCAGAATTGGGGCACCTCTATGGCTACACCTTC. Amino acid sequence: CASSPRSELGHLYGYTF.